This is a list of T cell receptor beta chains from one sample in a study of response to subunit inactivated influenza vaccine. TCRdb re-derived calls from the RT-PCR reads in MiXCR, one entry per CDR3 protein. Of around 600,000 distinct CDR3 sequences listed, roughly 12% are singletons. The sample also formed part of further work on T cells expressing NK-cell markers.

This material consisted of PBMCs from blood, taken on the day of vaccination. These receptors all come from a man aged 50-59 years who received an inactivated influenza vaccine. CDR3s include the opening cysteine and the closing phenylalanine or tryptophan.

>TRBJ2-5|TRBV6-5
CASSYPGQETQYF
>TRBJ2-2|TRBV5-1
CASSLAGGSTGELFF
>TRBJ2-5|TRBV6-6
CASQGGGQETQYF
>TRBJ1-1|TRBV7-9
CASSPGGQGLMLMNTEAFF
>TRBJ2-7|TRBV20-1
CSARAGTLPTQYF
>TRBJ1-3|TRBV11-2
CASSLDRTGHGNTVYF
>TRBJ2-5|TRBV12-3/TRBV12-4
CASSFSGGYQETQYF
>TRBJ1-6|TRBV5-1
CASSSTGDSYSPLHF
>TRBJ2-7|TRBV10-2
CASRGLADYEQYF
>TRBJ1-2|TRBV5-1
CASSLAGQIYYGYTF
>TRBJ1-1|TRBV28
CASSSTGANTEAFF
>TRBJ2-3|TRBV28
CASSPWGLAGPDTQYF
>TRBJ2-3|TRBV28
CASRGLAGGADTQYF
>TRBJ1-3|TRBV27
CASSDTGYAGNTIYF
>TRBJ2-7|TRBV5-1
CASSPQAGGSLGNEQYF
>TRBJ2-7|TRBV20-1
CSAPDWDYEQYF
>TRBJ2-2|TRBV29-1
CSVEAGHYTGELFF
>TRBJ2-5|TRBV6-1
CASRRTSGPQETQYF
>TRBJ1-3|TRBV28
CASSLGQARGNTIYF
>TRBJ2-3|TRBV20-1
CSARQRDRGWADTQYF
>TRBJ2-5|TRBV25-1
CASSEWGREETQYF
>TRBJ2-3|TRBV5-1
CASSPANTDTQYF
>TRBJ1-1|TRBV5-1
CASSLASGAYTEAFF
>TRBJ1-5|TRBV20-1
CSARDNHGTPNQPQHF
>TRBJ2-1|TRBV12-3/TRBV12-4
CASSLRGQGSSNEQFF
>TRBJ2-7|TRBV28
CASRKLAGHEYEQYF
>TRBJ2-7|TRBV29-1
CSVVQFPPYEQYF
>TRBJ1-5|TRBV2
CASSGQGYSNQPQHF
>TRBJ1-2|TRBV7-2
CASSPTGPYGYTF
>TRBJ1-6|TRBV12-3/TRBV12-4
CASRLGGSVNSPLHF
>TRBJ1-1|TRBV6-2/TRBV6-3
CASSPLLLGMNTEAFF
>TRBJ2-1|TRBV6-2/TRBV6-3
CASSPGPFDNEQFF
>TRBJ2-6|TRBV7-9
CASSSQSSGANVLTF
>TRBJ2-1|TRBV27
CASSDGTGGGNEQFF
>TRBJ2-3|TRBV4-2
CASSQERLAVIQYF
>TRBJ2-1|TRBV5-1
CASSLVAGVGYNEQFF
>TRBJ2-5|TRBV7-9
CASSRSRGFKETQYF
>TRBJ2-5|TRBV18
CASTDIGGSQYF
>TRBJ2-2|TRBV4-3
CASSQRPGSTGELFF
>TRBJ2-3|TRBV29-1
CSVDLAGGADTQYF
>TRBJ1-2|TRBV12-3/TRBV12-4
CASSRQHGYGYTF
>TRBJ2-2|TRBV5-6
CASSRTENTGELFF
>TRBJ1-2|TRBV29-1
CSVPSLGSYGYTF
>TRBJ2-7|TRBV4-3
CASSQVAGTSHREQYF
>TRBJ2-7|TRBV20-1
CSARQGASYEQYF
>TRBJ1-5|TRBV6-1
CASKDTGPGQPQHF
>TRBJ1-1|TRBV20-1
CSASSRDTEAFF
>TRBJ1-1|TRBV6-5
CASSYSAAGSRGNTEAFF